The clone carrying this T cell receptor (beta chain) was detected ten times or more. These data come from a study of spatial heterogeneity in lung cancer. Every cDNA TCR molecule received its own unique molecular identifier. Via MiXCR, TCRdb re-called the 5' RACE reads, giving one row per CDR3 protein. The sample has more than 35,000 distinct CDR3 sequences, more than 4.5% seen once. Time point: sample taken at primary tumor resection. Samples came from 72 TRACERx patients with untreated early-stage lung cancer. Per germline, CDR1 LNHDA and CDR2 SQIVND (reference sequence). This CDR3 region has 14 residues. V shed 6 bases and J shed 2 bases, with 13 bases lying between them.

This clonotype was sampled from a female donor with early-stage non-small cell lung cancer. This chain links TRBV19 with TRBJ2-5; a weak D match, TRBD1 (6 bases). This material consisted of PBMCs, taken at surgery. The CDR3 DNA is TGTGCCAGTAGGCCAGGGGTATTACAAGAGACCCAGTACTTC. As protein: CASRPGVLQETQYF.